What follows is one TCR beta chain and its context. Its antigen is undetermined. Germline V gene data show CDR1 as SGHTA and CDR2 as FQGTGA. V lost 7 bases and J lost 5; bases outside the gene matches: 10. CDR3 length: 15 residues. Every isolated RNA sample was fully reverse transcribed, so sequencing captured expressed TCRB transcripts. Reads from naive, central memory and regulatory T cell samples averaged around 3.5 million. Some clones are missing from TCRdb's copy, which holds only in-frame ones; the method was immunoSEQ multiplex PCR. The sample comprises approximately 150,000 clones, around an eighth of which are singletons, and under 1.5% rests with the top ten. The data were taken from a study of beta chain features in type 1 diabetes. Whole-study results and caveats: Naive, central memory and Treg TCRB repertoires appeared more alike in patients than in healthy donors. Moderate yet significant TCRB CDR3 shortening was seen in Type 1 diabetes patients in all four CD4+ subsets.

The sample consisted of central memory CD4+ T cells from blood. The TCR originated in a young man with type 1 diabetes. This chain uses TRBV7-3 with TRBJ2-2; TRBD2 matches at 7 bases. The DNA of the CDR3 is TGTGCCAGCACCCTCCATACGGGGGGAACCGGGGAGCTGTTTTTT. Amino acids: CASTLHTGGTGELFF. Supplemented by reference TRBV7-3 and TRBJ2-2, the full variable domain reads GAGVSQTPSNKVTEKGKYVELRCDPISGHTALYWYRQSLGQGPEFLIYFQGTGAADDSGLPNDRFFAVRPEGSVSTLKIQRTERGDSAVYLCASTLHTGGTGELFFGEGSRLTVL.